This TCR beta chain was recorded in a study of shared clonotypes between healthy human individuals. Study context: Plates per donor: three CD4 naive, three CD4 memory, two CD8 naive, one CD8 memory.

Comments on this clone: Its antigen remains unidentified.

Nashville, Tennessee was home to all donors, who were Caucasian adults. Germline CDR1 is MDHEN and CDR2 is SYDVKM. CDR3 length equals 13 residues. V shed 7 bases and J 6 bases; nucleotides not matched to a gene: 6. Using immunoSEQ multiplex PCR, the repertoire was profiled, and TCRdb retains in-frame clones only, with some absent. This sample has under 1,100,000 clones, with roughly 75% found just once. Study outcomes and limitations: It was only blood that was sampled, and tissue repertoires likely differ.

The receptor was derived from a man between 18 and 29 years old in good health. V is TRBV28 and J is TRBJ2-3; 8 nucleotides line up with TRBD1. Sample: memory CD4+ T cells sorted from blood. Subset of the sample: CD45RA-negative fraction. Here the CDR3 DNA reads TGTGCCAGCATCTCAGGGGACAGGGATACGCAGTATTTT. It specifies CASISGDRDTQYF.